The 21 T cell receptor beta chains below all came from one sample that was sequenced in a study of cytomegalovirus exposure and HLA in healthy donors. Libraries were prepared by immunoSEQ multiplex PCR; TCRdb keeps only in-frame clonotypes and omits some of them. The sample has about 73,000 clones; about 95% are singletons. Sequenced input: PBMCs. The receptors originated from a man aged 18 to 30 in good health and CMV-seronegative.

The rearrangement uses TRBV7-8 and TRBJ2-3, with D possibly TRBD2 on 6 matching bases. The CDR3 has 15 amino acids. Germline-derived CDR1 and CDR2 are SGHVS and FQNEAQ. Between the trimmed V and J ends, which lost 2 bases and 1 base, there was a span of 10 bases. The CDR3 DNA is TGTGCCAGCAGCTTAATAGGCGGGGGCACAGATACGCAGTATTTT. It is translated as CASSLIGGGTDTQYF.

This chain joins TRBV5-1 and TRBJ2-6; D is possibly TRBD1 (5 bases). From germline, CDR1 is SGHRS and CDR2 YFSETQ. V lost 0 bases and J 0 bases, leaving 10 bases between the germline ends. The CDR3 length is 17 residues. CDR3 in amino acids: CASSLAQGNSGANVLTF. CDR3 sequence (DNA): TGCGCCAGCAGCTTGGCCCAGGGAAACTCTGGGGCCAACGTCCTGACTTTC.

This rearrangement joins TRBV27 to TRBJ2-5; 8 bases line up with TRBD1. The junction had 15 bases not matched to a gene; V was cut back by 5 bases and J by 7 bases. The CDR3 is made up of 16 amino acids. Germline V CDR1 and CDR2: MNHEY, SMNVEV (reference sequence). CDR3 in amino acids: CASSLKTGAGTVTQYF. The CDR3 DNA reads as TGTGCCAGCAGTCTAAAGACAGGGGCGGGCACGGTGACCCAGTACTTC.

V and J are TRBV4-1 and TRBJ1-4; 7 nucleotides match TRBD1. V trimming: 3 bases; J trimming: 9 bases; junction bases outside the gene matches: 7. There are 14 residues in the CDR3. Germline CDR1 MGHRA, CDR2 YSYEKL. CDR3 DNA: TGCGCCAGCAGCCAGACAGGGTTGGAGCAAAAACTGTTTTTT. It encodes CASSQTGLEQKLFF.

This clone occurred once. The chain carries TRBV9 and TRBJ1-4, with 10 bases aligning to TRBD1. The V and J ends lost 4 bases and 0 bases, in that order; junction bases with no gene match: 12. Germline V gene data show CDR1 as SGDLS and CDR2 as YYNGEE. This CDR3 spans 19 amino acids. The CDR3 DNA is TGTGCCAGCAGCCCCTCGACAGGGGGCCTTCGTGCAACTAATGAAAAACTGTTTTTT. It yields the protein CASSPSTGGLRATNEKLFF. Together with reference TRBV9 and TRBJ1-4, the CDR3 gives the full variable domain: DSGVTQTPKHLITATGQRVTLRCSPRSGDLSVYWYQQSLDQGLQFLIQYYNGEERAKGNILERFSAQQFPDLHSELNLSSLELGDSALYFCASSPSTGGLRATNEKLFFGSGTQLSVL.

V usage is TRBV6-5 and J usage is TRBJ1-1; no reliable D call. Germline V gives CDR1 MNHEY, CDR2 SVGAGI. The CDR3 has 13 amino acids. V was pared by 8 bases and J by 1 base, with 11 bases between. CDR3 region: CASYTEGNTEAFF. The CDR3 DNA follows: TGTGCCAGCTACACGGAGGGGAACACTGAAGCTTTCTTT.

The chain recombines TRBV7-9 with TRBJ2-7, with 8 bases that match TRBD2. In germline, CDR1 is SEHNR, CDR2 FQNEAQ (reference sequence). This CDR3 spans 11 amino acids. In nucleotides, the CDR3 is TGTGTCGCGGGGGGACCCTACGAGCAGTACTTC. This encodes CVAGGPYEQYF.

V usage is TRBV7-2 and J usage is TRBJ1-2; 7 bases fit TRBD1. Germline CDR1 is SGHTA and CDR2 is FQGNSA. The CDR3 contains 15 residues. J gave up 6 bases and V 0 bases, and 7 bases lay outside the gene matches. This CDR3 reads CASSLALQGGDGYTF. The CDR3 DNA follows: TGTGCCAGCAGCTTAGCCCTCCAGGGGGGCGATGGCTACACCTTC. Full variable domain (outside the CDR3, taken from reference TRBV7-2 and TRBJ1-2): GAGVSQSPSNKVTEKGKDVELRCDPISGHTALYWYRQSLGQGLEFLIYFQGNSAPDKSGLPSDRFSAERTGGSVSTLTIQRTQQEDSAVYLCASSLALQGGDGYTFGSGTRLTVV.

This chain uses TRBV7-9 with TRBJ1-4; 9 positions match TRBD1. CDR3 size: 14 residues. Per the germline V gene, CDR1 is SEHNR and CDR2 is FQNEAQ (reference sequence). The trim removed 5 bases at V and 7 bases at J, leaving 5 bases unmatched. CDR3 amino acids: CASSTGQGLEKLFF. CDR3 nucleotide sequence: TGTGCCAGCAGCACGGGACAGGGACTTGAAAAACTGTTTTTT.

The V call is TRBV6-6, the J call TRBJ2-3; D perhaps matches TRBD2 (5 bases). Germline V gene lookup returns CDR1 MNHNY and CDR2 SVGAGI (reference sequence). The CDR3 runs to 15 residues. V lost 4 bases and J lost 11, with 22 bases in between. The CDR3 region has the DNA TGTGCCAGCAGTTCTCCCGGAAAACCACGCGAGGGGCAGTATTTT. As protein: CASSSPGKPREGQYF.

The V gene is TRBV6-5, the J gene TRBJ1-2; D is possibly TRBD1 (5 bases). V shed 8 bases and J shed 0 bases, with 13 bases lying between them. The length of the CDR3 is 14 residues. CDR1 is MNHEY and CDR2 is SVGAGI in the germline V gene. The CDR3 region is CASGKDRANYGYTF. Here the CDR3 DNA reads TGTGCCAGCGGTAAAGACAGAGCTAACTATGGCTACACCTTC.

J is TRBJ1-3 and V is TRBV30; no firm D call. CDR1 is GTSNPN, CDR2 SVGIG, per germline (reference sequence). This CDR3 has 12 residues. The germline V and J ends were trimmed by 5 bases and 7 bases, with 12 bases remaining between them. CDR3 bases: TGTGCCTGGGCTACCGCTATGAACACCATATATTTT. Protein product: CAWATAMNTIYF. Complete variable domain (other parts from reference TRBV30 and TRBJ1-3): SQTIHQWPATLVQPVGSPLSLECTVEGTSNPNLYWYRQAAGRGLQLLFYSVGIGQISSEVPQNLSASRPQDRQFILSSKKLLLSDSGFYLCAWATAMNTIYFGEGSWLTVV.

The chain has TRBV30 and TRBJ1-2; D call uncertain. V was trimmed by 0 bases and J by 7 bases, leaving 15 bases between them. The CDR3 is 14 amino acids. CDR1 GTSNPN and CDR2 SVGIG come from the germline V gene (reference sequence). CDR3 coding DNA: TGTGCCTGGAGTGTACGTAAGAGGGAGGGTGGCTACACCTTC. It specifies CAWSVRKREGGYTF.

This rearrangement joins TRBV4-2 to TRBJ2-1; TRBD2 might be the D (5 bases). The CDR3 covers 13 residues. Between the trimmed V and J ends, which lost 4 bases and 5 bases, there was a span of 9 bases. The V gene's germline CDR1 is LGHNA and CDR2 YNFKEQ. CDR3 loop: CASSPTSNNEQFF. CDR3 sequence (DNA): TGTGCCAGCAGCCCTACTAGTAACAATGAGCAGTTCTTC.

This sequence joins TRBV6-5 and TRBJ1-2; D ambiguous. This CDR3 has 14 amino acids. Per germline, CDR1 MNHEY and CDR2 SVGAGI. Trimming removed 3 bases from V and 5 bases from J, with 13 bases in between. The CDR3 region has the DNA TGTGCCAGCAGTTATCTACAGCCCAAGTATGGCTACACCTTC. Translated, it gives CASSYLQPKYGYTF.

V and J are TRBV10-3 and TRBJ1-4; no definite D call. With 11 bases removed from V and 0 bases from J, the gap between germline ends came to 7 bases. This CDR3 contains 12 residues. Germline CDR1 and CDR2: ENHRY and SYGVKD. The CDR3 DNA is TGTGCCTCGGGTCCAACTAATGAAAAACTGTTTTTT. It is translated as CASGPTNEKLFF.

The chain has TRBV9 and TRBJ2-6; D not certain. The CDR3 consists of 14 residues. Trimming removed 3 bases at V and 4 bases at J, with 8 bases between. Germline CDR1 reads SGDLS; CDR2 reads YYNGEE. The CDR3 region is CASSAVAGANVLTF. DNA of the CDR3: TGTGCCAGCAGCGCCGTGGCCGGGGCCAACGTCCTGACTTTC.

This chain joins TRBV29-1 and TRBJ1-4; no definite D call. V was pared by 2 bases and J by 11 bases, with 21 bases between. This CDR3 is built from 15 residues. CDR1 is SQVTM, CDR2 ANQGSEA, per germline. The CDR3 sequence: CSVEWAGPIPGKLFF. The CDR3 DNA sequence: TGCAGCGTTGAATGGGCAGGCCCTATCCCGGGGAAACTGTTTTTT. The full variable domain, completed using reference TRBV29-1 and TRBJ1-4, is SAVISQKPSRDICQRGTSLTIQCQVDSQVTMMFWYRQQPGQSLTLIATANQGSEATYESGFVIDKFPISRPNLTFSTLTVSNMSPEDSSIYLCSVEWAGPIPGKLFFGSGTQLSVL.

The gene calls are TRBV30 and TRBJ2-7; 9 bases fit TRBD1. The length of the CDR3 is 13 residues. With 7 bases clipped from V and 7 bases from J, the junction kept 11 bases outside the gene matches. Germline lookup yields CDR1 GTSNPN and CDR2 SVGIG (reference sequence). The CDR3 is CASAGTGFLEQYF. The DNA for the CDR3 is TGTGCCTCGGCCGGGACAGGGTTCTTGGAGCAGTACTTC.

The rearrangement uses TRBV12-5 and TRBJ2-2, with 9 bases identical to TRBD2. V lost 6 bases and J lost 6; bases outside the gene matches: 8. Germline loops: CDR1 LGHNT, CDR2 FRNRAP. CDR3 size: 15 residues. CDR3 sequence reads: CASGRGTSFAGELFF. The CDR3 region has the DNA TGTGCTAGTGGCCGAGGGACTAGCTTCGCCGGGGAGCTGTTTTTT.

In this sample, this clone turned up once. The chain uses TRBV19 and TRBJ1-1; D gene ambiguous. The CDR3 loop spans 13 amino acids. V lost 7 bases, J lost 0 bases, and 9 bases lay in between. The V gene's germline CDR1 is LNHDA and CDR2 SQIVND (reference sequence). The CDR3 coding sequence is TGTGCCAGTAACATACAAGTGAACACTGAAGCTTTCTTT. Its protein product is CASNIQVNTEAFF.